Below are 28 T cell receptor beta chains sequenced from a single sample in a study of control samples from healthy donors and cancer patients. Assay: immunoSEQ multiplex PCR; the TCRdb copy retains only in-frame clones and omits some. The sample lists fewer than 130,000 clones, roughly 90% occurring once. The sample was PBMCs. The receptors originated from a woman in her fifties or sixties with lung cancer.

This clone was seen a single time. The CDR3 coding sequence is TGTGCCAGCAGTGAATTAGGGGGAACTAACTATGGCTACACCTTC. Amino acids: CASSELGGTNYGYTF. The V call is TRBV6-1, the J call TRBJ1-2; a possible D gene is TRBD1 (6 bases). CDR1 and CDR2 (germline): MNHNS, SASEGT. Trimming took 2 bases from V and 0 from J, leaving 10 bases between them. The CDR3 is made up of 15 amino acids.

The gene calls are TRBV15 and TRBJ1-5; D not resolved. This CDR3 has 16 amino acids. The V gene lost 0 bases and the J gene lost 7 bases, with 16 bases spanning the gap. In germline, CDR1 is LNHNV, CDR2 YYDKDF (reference sequence). CDR3 coding DNA: TGTGCCACCAGCAGAGATCGGACGGGCGCCCCCCAGCCCCAGCATTTT. As protein: CATSRDRTGAPQPQHF.

The gene calls are TRBV27 and TRBJ2-1; 10 nucleotides line up with TRBD2. The germline CDR1 and CDR2 sequences are MNHEY and SMNVEV (reference sequence). This CDR3 comprises 15 residues. Trimming removed 6 bases from V and 4 bases from J; junction bases left unmatched: 6. The CDR3 DNA reads as TGTGCCAGCAGCCAGCGGGAGGGGGGATACAATGAGCAGTTCTTC. Translating it yields CASSQREGGYNEQFF.

The V and J genes are TRBV7-2 and TRBJ1-3; D gene uncertain. The germline CDR1 and CDR2 sequences are SGHTA and FQGNSA. The CDR3 runs 15 residues. The V and J ends lost 5 bases and 0 bases respectively, with 11 bases between them. The CDR3 DNA sequence: TGTGCCAGCAGCCGTGGACCGATCTCTGGAAACACCATATATTTT. It encodes CASSRGPISGNTIYF.

This clone was seen a handful of times. Other nucleotide sequences from this sample produce the same CDR3. This chain joins TRBV9 and TRBJ2-3; perhaps TRBD2 as D (6 bases). There are 14 residues in the CDR3. Germline CDR1 reads SGDLS; CDR2 reads YYNGEE. V was shortened by 0 bases and J by 4 bases, with 9 bases between the two germline ends. CDR3 sequence (DNA): TGTGCCAGCAGCGTAGGCGGGGTAGCAGATACGCAGTATTTT. This codes for CASSVGGVADTQYF.

In its sample, this clone was seen once. The chain employs TRBV7-2 and TRBJ2-3, with 8 bases aligning to TRBD2. V lost 6 bases and J lost 5; bases outside the gene matches: 7. The CDR3 is 14 amino acids. Germline-derived CDR1 and CDR2 are SGHTA and FQGNSA. The CDR3 bases are TGTGCCAGCAGTCCCGGGGGGGCCCAAGATACGCAGTATTTT. Residues: CASSPGGAQDTQYF.

The chain carries TRBV4-1 and TRBJ1-1; D might be TRBD1 (6 bases). Per the germline V gene, CDR1 is MGHRA and CDR2 is YSYEKL. V dropped 2 bases and J dropped 1 base, with 11 bases sitting between them. This CDR3 is built from 15 residues. The CDR3 protein is CASSQPLGQNTEAFF. DNA of the CDR3: TGCGCCAGCAGCCAACCCCTGGGACAGAACACTGAAGCTTTCTTT.

The chain combines TRBV7-2 with TRBJ1-2; no clear D gene. Deletions cut 1 base from V and 3 bases from J, with 6 bases between. Germline CDR1 SGHTA, CDR2 FQGNSA. The CDR3 is 13 residues long. The CDR3 protein is CASSLVKDYGYTF. DNA of the CDR3: TGTGCCAGCAGCTTAGTCAAGGACTATGGCTACACCTTC.

The rearrangement links TRBV18 to TRBJ2-5; 9 bases are shared with TRBD1. CDR3 length: 15 residues. Germline loops: CDR1 KGHSH, CDR2 LQKENI. The junction had 4 bases not matched to a gene; V was cut back by 3 bases and J by 2 bases. The DNA for the CDR3 is TGTGCCAGCTCACCTACCGGGACAGGGCAAGAGACCCAGTACTTC. Its translation: CASSPTGTGQETQYF.

This chain connects TRBV7-2 to TRBJ2-5; TRBD2 matches 10 bases. Germline CDR1 is SGHTA and CDR2 is FQGNSA. V lost 1 base to trimming and J lost 2 bases; unmatched junction nucleotides: 13. CDR3 length: 19 amino acids. The CDR3 protein is CASSLGVQRGGLKQETQYF. The CDR3 DNA follows: TGTGCCAGCAGCTTAGGTGTCCAGCGGGGGGGCCTAAAACAAGAGACCCAGTACTTC.

V is TRBV5-1 and J is TRBJ1-4, with a possible D match to TRBD1 (6 bases). This CDR3 is built from 15 residues. V dropped 1 base and J dropped 0 bases, with 7 bases sitting between them. Germline CDR1 and CDR2: SGHRS and YFSETQ. The CDR3 coding sequence is TGCGCCAGCAGCTTGTCAGGGGCAACTAATGAAAAACTGTTTTTT. Protein product: CASSLSGATNEKLFF.

The chain is built from TRBV4-3 and TRBJ2-7, with TRBD2 identical over 8 bases. The CDR3 is 17 amino acids. Germline loops: CDR1 LGHNA, CDR2 YSLEER. V lost 0 bases to trimming and J lost 4 bases; unmatched junction nucleotides: 11. CDR3 residues: CASSQDGPRGGGYEQYF. The CDR3 DNA is TGCGCCAGCAGCCAAGATGGCCCACGGGGGGGCGGGTACGAGCAGTACTTC.

V and J are TRBV15 and TRBJ2-1; D possibly corresponds to TRBD2 (6 bases). This CDR3 is built from 15 residues. Germline CDR1 reads LNHNV; CDR2 reads YYDKDF (reference sequence). Trimming pared 4 bases from V and 2 bases from J, leaving 12 bases between. The CDR3 bases are TGTGCCACCAGCACTAAACTAGCCACCTACAATGAGCAGTTCTTC. This sequence encodes CATSTKLATYNEQFF.

V usage is TRBV6-4 and J usage is TRBJ1-2, with D hard to call. CDR1 is MRHNA and CDR2 is SNTAGT in the germline V gene. This CDR3 has 15 amino acids. Trimming removed 3 bases from V and 0 bases from J, with 11 bases in between. The CDR3 DNA reads TGTGCCAGCAGTGATGAGGCCGGAGCTAACTATGGCTACACCTTC. It specifies CASSDEAGANYGYTF.

J is TRBJ1-1 and V is TRBV6-5, with 10 bases fitting TRBD1. The V gene end was trimmed by 5 bases and the J gene end by 1 base; junction bases not matched to a gene: 4. The CDR3 is made up of 15 amino acids. CDR1 and CDR2 from the germline V gene are MNHEY and SVGAGI. The chain's CDR3 is CASSPRDRGNTEAFF. As DNA, the CDR3 is TGTGCCAGCAGTCCCAGGGACAGGGGGAACACTGAAGCTTTCTTT.

The V and J genes are TRBV6-2 or TRBV6-3 and TRBJ2-7; 11 positions agree with TRBD1. Losses at the gene ends were 2 bases for V and 1 base for J; bases not matched to a gene: 1. Germline CDR1 reads MNHEY; CDR2 reads SVGEGT. The CDR3 consists of 15 residues. CDR3 DNA sequence: TGTGCCAGCAGTTACGGACAGGGGGCTTCCTACGAGCAGTACTTC. Protein sequence: CASSYGQGASYEQYF.

The rearrangement joins TRBV10-3 to TRBJ1-5, with a weak D call TRBD1 (5 bases). CDR3 length equals 14 residues. V was trimmed by 10 bases and J by 3 bases, leaving 16 bases between them. Germline-derived CDR1 and CDR2 are ENHRY and SYGVKD. CDR3 loop: CASSWDLVNQPQHF. The CDR3 nucleotides are TGTGCCAGCAGCTGGGACTTAGTCAATCAGCCCCAGCATTTT.

This clone was counted once. The chain is built from TRBV24-1 and TRBJ2-3; D unresolved. The CDR3 length is 15 residues. Germline V gene data show CDR1 as KGHDR and CDR2 as SFDVKD. V lost 7 bases, J lost 1 base, and 14 bases lay in between. The CDR3 spells CATSPAQWGTDTQYF. CDR3 nucleotide sequence: TGTGCCACCAGCCCTGCCCAGTGGGGCACAGATACGCAGTATTTT.

The chain is built from TRBV6-2 or TRBV6-3 and TRBJ2-5, with a possible D match to TRBD1 (5 bases). The V and J ends lost 0 bases and 5 bases respectively, with 13 bases between them. The V gene's germline CDR1 is MNHEY and CDR2 SVGEGT. This CDR3 is built from 15 residues. The CDR3 sequence: CASSYSAGSGETQYF. As DNA, the CDR3 is TGTGCCAGCAGTTACTCGGCAGGGTCTGGCGAGACCCAGTACTTC.

The chain has TRBV10-3 and TRBJ1-1, with 8 positions matching TRBD1. The junction had 4 bases not matched to a gene; V was cut back by 6 bases and J by 1 base. Germline-derived CDR1 and CDR2 are ENHRY and SYGVKD. The CDR3 extends over 14 amino acids. CDR3 in DNA: TGTGCCATCAGCTACGGACAGGGGAACACTGAAGCTTTCTTT. It codes for CAISYGQGNTEAFF.

This chain connects TRBV5-1 to TRBJ2-1; 7 nucleotides line up with TRBD2. Unmatched junction bases numbered 7, after V lost 1 base and J lost 6 bases. Germline CDR1 reads SGHRS; CDR2 reads YFSETQ. The length of the CDR3 is 15 residues. CDR3: CASSLTSVRVNEQFF. CDR3 nucleotide sequence: TGCGCCAGCAGCTTGACTAGCGTCCGGGTCAATGAGCAGTTCTTC. The full variable domain, rest sourced from reference TRBV5-1 and TRBJ2-1, is KAGVTQTPRYLIKTRGQQVTLSCSPISGHRSVSWYQQTPGQGLQFLFEYFSETQRNKGNFPGRFSGRQFSNSRSEMNVSTLELGDSALYLCASSLTSVRVNEQFFGPGTRLTVL.

This clone has just a few counts. CDR3: CASSLGTVNEQFF. In DNA form, the CDR3 reads TGTGCCAGCAGTTTAGGGACAGTCAATGAGCAGTTCTTC. The chain has TRBV12-3 or TRBV12-4 and TRBJ2-1; D is possibly TRBD1 (6 bases). Trimming removed 1 base from V and 6 bases from J, with 7 bases in between. This CDR3 has 13 residues.

CDR3 region: CASSQAAVRTGVLNYGYTF. CDR3 DNA: TGTGCCAGCAGCCAAGCGGCGGTTCGGACAGGGGTTTTAAACTATGGCTACACCTTC. The chain has TRBV4-2 and TRBJ1-2; TRBD1 matches 9 bases. Germline loops: CDR1 LGHNA, CDR2 YNFKEQ. V was clipped by 1 base and J by 2 bases; unmatched bases: 14. The CDR3 totals 19 residues.

In its sample, this clone was seen a few times. This sequence joins TRBV27 and TRBJ1-5; the D is unclear. CDR1 and CDR2 from the germline V gene are MNHEY and SMNVEV (reference sequence). V was clipped by 6 bases and J by 1 base, with 16 bases between them. CDR3 size: 16 residues. The DNA of the CDR3 is TGTGCCAGCAGCCCCAGTCGGGCTACAAGCAATCAGCCCCAGCATTTT. Translation gives CASSPSRATSNQPQHF.

This clone occurred a few times. The chain carries TRBV28 and TRBJ2-1, with D unresolved. V was trimmed by 3 bases and J by 7 bases, leaving 10 bases between them. The CDR3 is 13 amino acids. CDR1 is MDHEN and CDR2 is SYDVKM in the germline V gene. In nucleotides, the CDR3 is TGTGCCAGCAGTTTGAATGGGAAGAATGAGCAGTTCTTC. It codes for CASSLNGKNEQFF.

On this clone: Germline and junction disagree at one end, which may indicate a read error. The gene calls are TRBV3-1 (or the pseudogene TRBV3-2) and TRBJ2-7; no reliable D call. CDR3 length: 14 amino acids. Germline values: CDR1 LGHDT, CDR2 YNNKEL (reference sequence). The CDR3 sequence is CASSQVGPTYGQYF. The CDR3 region has the DNA TGTGCCAGCAGCCAAGTAGGGCCTACGTACGGGCAGTACTTC.

The V gene is TRBV6-6, the J gene TRBJ2-1; 9 nucleotides align to TRBD2. The V gene end was trimmed by 6 bases and the J gene end by 0 bases; junction bases not matched to a gene: 18. CDR1 MNHNY and CDR2 SVGAGI come from the germline V gene (reference sequence). This CDR3 region has 20 residues. CDR3 amino acids: CASSPYSGGAFSGSYNEQFF. The CDR3, as DNA: TGTGCCAGCAGCCCCTATAGCGGGGGCGCCTTCTCTGGCTCCTACAATGAGCAGTTCTTC.

The V and J genes are TRBV19 and TRBJ2-7; TRBD2 matches at 7 bases. V trimming: 5 bases; J trimming: 2 bases; junction bases outside the gene matches: 3. The length of the CDR3 is 13 residues. Germline V gene lookup returns CDR1 LNHDA and CDR2 SQIVND (reference sequence). The CDR3 DNA reads TGTGCCAGTAGTGAGGGACTAACCTACGAGCAGTACTTC. This sequence encodes CASSEGLTYEQYF.